This TCR beta chain is from a study of cytomegalovirus exposure and HLA in healthy donors. Overall study findings and caveats: It was likely that a cluster of highly shared sequence variants was a sequencing artifact. Most CMV-associated TCR beta chains were later found to appear HLA-restricted. A later analysis reportedly identified an Asian-associated ancestry cluster as carrying fewer N-insertions than the approximately 670-donor mean.

In the PCR, 60 Vbeta and 13 Jbeta primers were used. Sequencing used immunoSEQ multiplex PCR; TCRdb keeps in-frame clones, though not all of them. The data show about 140,000 clones, about 9.2% seen once. A remark on this clone: Its antigen is as yet unknown.

The sequenced material came from PBMCs. The sequence came from a woman in her forties in good health and CMV-seropositive.

The chain's CDR3 is CASSLGNRKLFF. The CDR3 coding sequence is TGTGCCAGCAGCTTAGGGAACAGAAAACTGTTTTTT. The rearrangement joins TRBV11-2 to TRBJ1-4; the D is unclear. Deletions cut 1 base from V and 10 bases from J, with 7 bases between. The CDR3 has 12 residues. Germline CDR1 SGHAT, CDR2 FQNNGV.